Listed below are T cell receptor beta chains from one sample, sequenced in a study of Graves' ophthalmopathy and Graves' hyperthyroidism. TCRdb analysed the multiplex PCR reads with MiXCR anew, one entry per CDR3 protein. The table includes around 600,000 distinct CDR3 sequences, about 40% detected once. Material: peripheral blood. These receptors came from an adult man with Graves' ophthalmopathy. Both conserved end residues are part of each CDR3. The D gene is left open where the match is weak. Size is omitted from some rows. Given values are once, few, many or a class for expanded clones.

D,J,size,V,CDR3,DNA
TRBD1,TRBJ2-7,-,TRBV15,CATSRILGDSEQYF,TGTGCCACCAGCAGGATTCTAGGGGACAGCGAGCAGTACTTC
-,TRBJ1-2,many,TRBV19,CASTSAYSNYGYTF,TGTGCCAGTACATCGGCGTACAGCAACTATGGCTACACCTTC
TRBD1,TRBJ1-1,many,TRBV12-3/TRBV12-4,CASRPTGVGEAFF,TGTGCCAGCAGACCGACAGGGGTAGGGGAAGCTTTCTTT
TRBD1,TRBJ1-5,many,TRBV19,CASTGTGRSQPQHF,TGTGCCAGTACTGGGACAGGGCGATCTCAGCCCCAGCATTTT
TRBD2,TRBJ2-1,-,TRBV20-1,CSARDWTSGRGYNEQFF,TGCAGTGCTAGAGATTGGACTAGCGGGAGGGGCTACAATGAGCAGTTCTTC
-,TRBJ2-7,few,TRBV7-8,CASSLEFDNTIYEQYF,TGTGCCAGCAGCTTAGAATTCGACAATACGATCTACGAGCAGTACTTC
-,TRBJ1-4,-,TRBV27,CASSFRGLEKLFF,TGTGCCAGCAGTTTCCGAGGGTTGGAAAAACTGTTTTTT
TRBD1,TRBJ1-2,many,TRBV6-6,CASTDQGAYYGYTF,TGTGCCAGCACAGATCAGGGGGCTTACTATGGCTACACCTTC
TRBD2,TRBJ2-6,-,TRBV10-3,CAISEGRGGSGANVLTF,TGTGCCATCAGTGAGGGACGGGGGGGCTCTGGGGCCAACGTCCTGACTTTC
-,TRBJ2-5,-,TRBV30,CAWSIGETQYF,TGTGCCTGGAGCATCGGAGAGACCCAGTACTTC
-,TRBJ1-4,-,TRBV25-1,CASSATARGFTNEKLFF,TGTGCCAGCAGTGCGACGGCGAGGGGTTTCACTAATGAAAAACTGTTTTTT
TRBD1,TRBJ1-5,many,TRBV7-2,CASRKGGGNQPQHF,TGTGCCAGCAGAAAAGGGGGCGGCAATCAGCCCCAGCATTTT
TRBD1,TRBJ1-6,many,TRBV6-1,CASSEGRTGYSPLHF,TGTGCCAGCAGTGAAGGAAGGACAGGTTATTCACCCCTCCACTTT
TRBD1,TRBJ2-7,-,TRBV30,CACRDRGDEQYF,TGTGCCTGCCGGGACAGGGGCGACGAGCAGTACTTC
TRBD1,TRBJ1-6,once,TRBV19,CASSQGTGGSFNSPLHF,TGTGCCAGCAGCCAAGGGACAGGGGGCTCCTTTAATTCACCCCTCCACTTT
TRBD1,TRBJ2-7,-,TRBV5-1,CASSLALQGAYEQYF,TGCGCCAGCAGCTTGGCACTACAGGGGGCTTACGAGCAGTACTTC
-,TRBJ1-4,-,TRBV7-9,CASGVPGGQEKLFF,TGTGCCAGCGGCGTTCCCGGGGGCCAGGAAAAACTGTTTTTT
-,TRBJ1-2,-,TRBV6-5,CASSYSGNGYYGYTF,TGTGCCAGCAGTTACTCTGGAAACGGGTACTATGGCTACACCTTC
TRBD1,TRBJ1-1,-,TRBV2,CASSATGEGNTEAFF,TGTGCCAGCAGTGCGACAGGGGAAGGAAACACTGAAGCTTTCTTT
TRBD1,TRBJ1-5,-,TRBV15,CATSRGWDRIYQPQHF,TGTGCCACCAGCAGAGGTTGGGACAGGATCTATCAGCCCCAGCATTTT
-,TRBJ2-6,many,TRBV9,CASSVAFGSGANVLTF,TGTGCCAGCAGCGTAGCCTTTGGCTCTGGGGCCAACGTCCTGACTTTC
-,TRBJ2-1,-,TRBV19,CATRAVSYNEQFF,TGTGCCACCCGAGCGGTGTCCTACAATGAGCAGTTCTTC
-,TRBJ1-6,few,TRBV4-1,CASSQGQLSSAKSPLHF,TGCGCCAGCAGCCAAGGACAGCTTAGTTCGGCCAAGTCACCCCTCCACTTT
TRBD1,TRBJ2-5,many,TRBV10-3,CAISAGTGGRQETQYF,TGTGCCATCAGTGCCGGGACAGGAGGACGCCAAGAGACCCAGTACTTC
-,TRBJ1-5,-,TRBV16,CASSRDQGNQPQHF,TGTGCCAGCAGCCGGGATCAGGGCAATCAGCCCCAGCATTTT
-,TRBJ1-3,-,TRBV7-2,CASSSLDTIYF,TGTGCCAGCAGCTCCCTGGACACCATATATTTT
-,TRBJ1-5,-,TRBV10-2,CASSGVQGNQPQHF,TGCGCCAGCAGTGGGGTCCAGGGCAATCAGCCCCAGCATTTT
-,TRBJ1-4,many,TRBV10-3,CASSESGWEKLFF,TGTGCCAGCAGTGAGTCAGGTTGGGAAAAACTGTTTTTT
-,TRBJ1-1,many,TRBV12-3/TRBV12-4,CASSTRGRTEAFF,TGTGCCAGCAGCACCAGGGGACGGACTGAAGCTTTCTTT
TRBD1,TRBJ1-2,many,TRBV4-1,CASSQAGGGYGYTF,TGCGCCAGCAGCCAAGCAGGGGGTGGCTATGGCTACACCTTC
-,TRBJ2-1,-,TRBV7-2,CASSLTRSGDNEQFF,TGTGCCAGCAGCTTAACAAGGTCCGGGGACAATGAGCAGTTCTTC
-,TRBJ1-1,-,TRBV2,CASRPGVANTEAFF,TGTGCCAGCAGACCGGGGGTTGCGAACACTGAAGCTTTCTTT